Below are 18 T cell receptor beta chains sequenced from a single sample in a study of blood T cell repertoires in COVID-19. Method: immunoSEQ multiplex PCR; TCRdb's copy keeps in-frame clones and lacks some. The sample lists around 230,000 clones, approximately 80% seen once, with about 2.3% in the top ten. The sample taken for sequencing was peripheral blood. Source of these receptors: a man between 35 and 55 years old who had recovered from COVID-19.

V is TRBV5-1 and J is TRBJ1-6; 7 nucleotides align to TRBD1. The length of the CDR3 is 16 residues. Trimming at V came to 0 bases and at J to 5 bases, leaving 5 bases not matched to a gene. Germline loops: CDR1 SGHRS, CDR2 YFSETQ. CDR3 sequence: CASSLGPQGDNSPLHF. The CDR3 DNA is TGCGCCAGCAGCTTGGGTCCGCAGGGGGATAATTCACCCCTCCACTTT.

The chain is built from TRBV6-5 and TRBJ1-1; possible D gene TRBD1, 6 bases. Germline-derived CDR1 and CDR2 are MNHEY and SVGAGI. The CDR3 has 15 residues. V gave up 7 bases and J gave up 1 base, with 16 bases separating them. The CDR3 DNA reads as TGTGCCAGCACACAGGGAACCTTCGGGAACACTGAAGCTTTCTTT. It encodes CASTQGTFGNTEAFF.

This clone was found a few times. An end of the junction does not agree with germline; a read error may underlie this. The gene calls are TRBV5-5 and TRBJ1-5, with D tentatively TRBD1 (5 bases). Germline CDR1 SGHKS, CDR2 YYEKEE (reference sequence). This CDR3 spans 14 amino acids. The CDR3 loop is CASSLGQSIQPQHF. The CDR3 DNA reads TGTGCCAGCAGCTTGGGACAGAGCATTCAGCCCCAGCATTTT.

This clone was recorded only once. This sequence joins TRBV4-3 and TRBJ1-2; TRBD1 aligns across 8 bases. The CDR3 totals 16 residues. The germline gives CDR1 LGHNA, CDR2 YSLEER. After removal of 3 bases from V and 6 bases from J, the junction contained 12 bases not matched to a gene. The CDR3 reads CASSHSESDRVDGYTF. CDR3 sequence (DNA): TGCGCCAGCAGCCATTCCGAATCGGACAGGGTGGATGGCTACACCTTC.

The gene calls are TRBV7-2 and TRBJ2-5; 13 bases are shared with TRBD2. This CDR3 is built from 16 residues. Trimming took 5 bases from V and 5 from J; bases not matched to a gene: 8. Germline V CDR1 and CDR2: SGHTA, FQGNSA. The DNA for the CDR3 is TGTGCCAGCAGCCCAATACTAGCGGGAGGGAGGGAGACCCAGTACTTC. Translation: CASSPILAGGRETQYF.

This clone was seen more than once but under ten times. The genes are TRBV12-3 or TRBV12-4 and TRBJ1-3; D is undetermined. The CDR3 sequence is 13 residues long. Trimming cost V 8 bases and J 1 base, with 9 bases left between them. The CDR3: CASRRGSGNTIYF. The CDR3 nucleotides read TGTGCCAGCCGGCGGGGTTCTGGAAACACCATATATTTT.

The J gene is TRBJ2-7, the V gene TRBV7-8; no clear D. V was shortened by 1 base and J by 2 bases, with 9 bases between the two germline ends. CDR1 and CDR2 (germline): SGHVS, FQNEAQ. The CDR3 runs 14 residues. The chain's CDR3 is CASSLVETAYEQYF. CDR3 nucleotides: TGTGCCAGCAGCTTAGTAGAAACCGCCTACGAGCAGTACTTC.

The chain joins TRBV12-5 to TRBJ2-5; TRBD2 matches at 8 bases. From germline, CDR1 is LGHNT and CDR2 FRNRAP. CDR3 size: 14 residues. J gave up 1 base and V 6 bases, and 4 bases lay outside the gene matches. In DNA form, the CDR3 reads TGTGCTAGTGGGCCCACTAGCGGCCAAGAGACCCAGTACTTC. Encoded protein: CASGPTSGQETQYF.

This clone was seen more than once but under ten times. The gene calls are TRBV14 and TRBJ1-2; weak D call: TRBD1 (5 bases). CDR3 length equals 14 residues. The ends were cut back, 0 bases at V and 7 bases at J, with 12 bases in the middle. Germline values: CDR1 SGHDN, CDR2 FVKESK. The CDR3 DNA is TGTGCCAGCAGCCAAGACCTGGGGCGCGGTGGCTACACCTTC. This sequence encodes CASSQDLGRGGYTF. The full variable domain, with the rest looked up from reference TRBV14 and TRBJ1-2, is EAGVTQFPSHSVIEKGQTVTLRCDPISGHDNLYWYRRVMGKEIKFLLHFVKESKQDESGMPNNRFLAERTGGTYSTLKVQPAELEDSGVYFCASSQDLGRGGYTFGSGTRLTVV.

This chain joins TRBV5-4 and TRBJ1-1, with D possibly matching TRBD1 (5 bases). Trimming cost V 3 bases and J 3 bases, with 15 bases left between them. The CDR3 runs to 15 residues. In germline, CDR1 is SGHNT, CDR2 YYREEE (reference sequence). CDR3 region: CASSSFTGGYTEAFF. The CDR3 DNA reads TGTGCCAGCAGCTCATTTACCGGGGGGTACACTGAAGCTTTCTTT. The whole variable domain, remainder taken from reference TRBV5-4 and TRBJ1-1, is ETGVTQSPTHLIKTRGQQVTLRCSSQSGHNTVSWYQQALGQGPQFIFQYYREEENGRGNFPPRFSGLQFPNYSSELNVNALELDDSALYLCASSSFTGGYTEAFFGQGTRLTVV.

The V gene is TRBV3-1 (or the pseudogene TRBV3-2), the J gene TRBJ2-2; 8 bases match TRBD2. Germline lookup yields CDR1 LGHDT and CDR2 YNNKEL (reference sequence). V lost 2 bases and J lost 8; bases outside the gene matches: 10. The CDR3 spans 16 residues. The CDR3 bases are TGTGCCAGCAGCCAAAATCTAGCGGGCGAGGGAGGGGAGCTGTTTTTT. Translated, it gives CASSQNLAGEGGELFF.

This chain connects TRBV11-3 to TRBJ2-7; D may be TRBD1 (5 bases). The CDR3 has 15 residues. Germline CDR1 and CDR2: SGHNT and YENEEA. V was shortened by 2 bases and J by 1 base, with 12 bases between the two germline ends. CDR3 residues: CASSLSQGLSYEQYF. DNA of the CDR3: TGTGCCAGCAGCTTATCGCAGGGCCTTTCCTACGAGCAGTACTTC.

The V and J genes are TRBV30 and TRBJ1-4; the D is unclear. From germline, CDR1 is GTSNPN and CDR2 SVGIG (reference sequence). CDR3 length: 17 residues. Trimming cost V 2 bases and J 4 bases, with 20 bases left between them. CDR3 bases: TGTGCCTGGAGTTCAGGCAACTCGAGGAGGCTTAATGAAAAACTGTTTTTT. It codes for CAWSSGNSRRLNEKLFF.

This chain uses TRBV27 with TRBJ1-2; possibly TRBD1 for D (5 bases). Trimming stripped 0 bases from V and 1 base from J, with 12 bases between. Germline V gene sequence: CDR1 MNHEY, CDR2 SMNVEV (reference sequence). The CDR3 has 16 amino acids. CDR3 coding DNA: TGTGCCAGCAGTTTATCGGGGGGTCGAGTTAACTATGGCTACACCTTC. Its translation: CASSLSGGRVNYGYTF.

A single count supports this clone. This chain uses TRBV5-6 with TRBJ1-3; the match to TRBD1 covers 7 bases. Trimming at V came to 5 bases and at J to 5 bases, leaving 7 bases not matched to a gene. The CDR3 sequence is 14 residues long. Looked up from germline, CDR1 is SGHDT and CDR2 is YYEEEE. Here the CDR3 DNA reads TGTGCCAGCAGTATGGGACAGCCTCGAAACACCATATATTTT. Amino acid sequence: CASSMGQPRNTIYF.

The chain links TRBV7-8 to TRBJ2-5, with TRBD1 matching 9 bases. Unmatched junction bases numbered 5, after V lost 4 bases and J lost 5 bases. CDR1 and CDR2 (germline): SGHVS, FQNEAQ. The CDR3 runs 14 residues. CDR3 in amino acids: CASSSGQGRETQYF. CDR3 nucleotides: TGTGCCAGCAGCTCGGGACAGGGTAGGGAGACCCAGTACTTC.

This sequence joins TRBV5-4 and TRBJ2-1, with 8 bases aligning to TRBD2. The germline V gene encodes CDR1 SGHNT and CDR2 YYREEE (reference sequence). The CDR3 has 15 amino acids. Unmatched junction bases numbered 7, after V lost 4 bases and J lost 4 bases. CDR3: CASSLTSGLYNEQFF. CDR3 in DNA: TGTGCCAGCAGCCTCACTAGCGGCTTATACAATGAGCAGTTCTTC.

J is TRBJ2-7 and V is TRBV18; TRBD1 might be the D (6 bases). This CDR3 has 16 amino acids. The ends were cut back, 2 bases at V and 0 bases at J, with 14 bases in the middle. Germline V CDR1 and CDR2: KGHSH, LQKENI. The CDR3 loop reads CASSPSTGLSSYEQYF. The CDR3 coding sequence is TGTGCCAGCTCACCAAGCACAGGGTTAAGCTCCTACGAGCAGTACTTC.